These T cell receptor beta chains were read from a single sample in a study of human T cells and chemical hapten exposure. Each CDR3 protein is one row after TCRdb ran MiXCR on the RACE reads. The data show some 340,000 distinct CDR3 sequences, with roughly 6.9% seen just once and less than 10% held by the top ten. The sequencing here drew on whole blood, taken in connection with sensitization to the hapten diphenylcyclopropenone (DPC). These receptors came from a woman aged 18-29 years with alopecia areata. Some clones in this sample may be carry-over from other donors' samples. CDR3s include the opening cysteine and the closing phenylalanine or tryptophan. Fields, in order: V gene, clone size, J gene, D gene, CDR3 DNA, CDR3 protein. The D gene is left open where the match is weak. Not every row has a clone size; where given, it reads once, few, many or a size class.

v_gene: TRBV4-2
abundance: few
j_gene: TRBJ1-2
d_gene: .
CDR3nt: TGTGCCAGCAGCCAAGCTGGGGGAGCTAACTATGGCTACACCTTC
CDR3aa: CASSQAGGANYGYTF

v_gene: TRBV3-1
abundance: few
j_gene: TRBJ2-1
d_gene: TRBD2
CDR3nt: TGTGCCAGCAGCCAAGATCGATGGGGTAGCGGGGGGCCCCAGAACAATGAGCAGTTCTTC
CDR3aa: CASSQDRWGSGGPQNNEQFF

v_gene: TRBV24-1
abundance: many
j_gene: TRBJ2-2
d_gene: .
CDR3nt: TGTGCCACCAGTGACCCCGGCAACGCGAACACCGGGGAGCTGTTTTTT
CDR3aa: CATSDPGNANTGELFF

v_gene: TRBV7-2
abundance: many
j_gene: TRBJ2-3
d_gene: .
CDR3nt: TGTGCCAGCAGCTACCTTAGCGGAACTAGCACAGATACGCAGTATTTT
CDR3aa: CASSYLSGTSTDTQYF

v_gene: TRBV20-1
abundance: few
j_gene: TRBJ1-2
d_gene: .
CDR3nt: TGCAGTGCTATTCAGAACAGCGATGGCTACACCTTC
CDR3aa: CSAIQNSDGYTF

v_gene: TRBV9
abundance: .
j_gene: TRBJ2-1
d_gene: TRBD2
CDR3nt: TGTGCCAGCAGTGTGACTAGCGGGTACTACAATGAGCAGTTCTTC
CDR3aa: CASSVTSGYYNEQFF

v_gene: TRBV10-2
abundance: .
j_gene: TRBJ1-3
d_gene: .
CDR3nt: TGCGCCAGCAGGGACATCGACTCTGGAAACACCATATATTTT
CDR3aa: CASRDIDSGNTIYF

v_gene: TRBV7-9
abundance: .
j_gene: TRBJ2-1
d_gene: TRBD1
CDR3nt: TGTGCCAGCAGAGGGACAGGGCGGGATGAGCAGTTCTTC
CDR3aa: CASRGTGRDEQFF

v_gene: TRBV5-1
abundance: .
j_gene: TRBJ2-1
d_gene: .
CDR3nt: TGCGCCAGCAGCTCAGGACAGACCAATGAGCAGTTCTTC
CDR3aa: CASSSGQTNEQFF

v_gene: TRBV7-2
abundance: .
j_gene: TRBJ2-4
d_gene: .
CDR3nt: TGTGCCAGCAGCTCCGGACAGACGCTAGCCAAAAACATTCAGTACTTC
CDR3aa: CASSSGQTLAKNIQYF

v_gene: TRBV12-3/TRBV12-4
abundance: few
j_gene: TRBJ1-2
d_gene: .
CDR3nt: TGTGCCAGCAGTTTATCAGATGGGGCTCTTGGCTACACCTTC
CDR3aa: CASSLSDGALGYTF

v_gene: TRBV7-9
abundance: many
j_gene: TRBJ2-6
d_gene: .
CDR3nt: TGTGCCAGCAGCCCCGCAGGGACCGGGGCCAACGTCCTGACTTTC
CDR3aa: CASSPAGTGANVLTF

v_gene: TRBV27
abundance: few
j_gene: TRBJ1-6
d_gene: .
CDR3nt: TGTGCCAGCAGACTCACGCGGTCAGGGATTCATTCACCCCTCCACTTT
CDR3aa: CASRLTRSGIHSPLHF

v_gene: TRBV6-6
abundance: .
j_gene: TRBJ2-7
d_gene: .
CDR3nt: TGTGCCAGCAGTTACCGGGCCGTTCCGCACGAGCAGTACTTC
CDR3aa: CASSYRAVPHEQYF

v_gene: TRBV9
abundance: many
j_gene: TRBJ1-1
d_gene: .
CDR3nt: TGTGCCAGCAGCGTCGACAGTAACACTGAAGCTTTCTTT
CDR3aa: CASSVDSNTEAFF

v_gene: TRBV12-3/TRBV12-4
abundance: few
j_gene: TRBJ2-3
d_gene: TRBD2
CDR3nt: TGTGCCAGCGGGCTAGCGGGGAGGGCAGATACGCAGTATTTT
CDR3aa: CASGLAGRADTQYF

v_gene: TRBV7-3
abundance: .
j_gene: TRBJ1-2
d_gene: TRBD1
CDR3nt: TGTGCCAGCAGCTTAGGTGGGACAGCGGATGTCTATGGCTACACCTTC
CDR3aa: CASSLGGTADVYGYTF

v_gene: TRBV27
abundance: few
j_gene: TRBJ1-5
d_gene: TRBD1
CDR3nt: TGTGCCAGCAGTTTACGGGCCGACAGGGTCAGCAATCAGCCCCAGCATTTT
CDR3aa: CASSLRADRVSNQPQHF

v_gene: TRBV6-2/TRBV6-3
abundance: .
j_gene: TRBJ1-5
d_gene: .
CDR3nt: TGTGCCAGCACCCCCATCGGCAGTCGGGGCAATCAGCCCCAGCATTTT
CDR3aa: CASTPIGSRGNQPQHF

v_gene: TRBV10-3
abundance: .
j_gene: TRBJ2-7
d_gene: TRBD1
CDR3nt: TGTGCCATCAGTGGACAGGGAAGGTACGAGCAGTACTTC
CDR3aa: CAISGQGRYEQYF

v_gene: TRBV28
abundance: many
j_gene: TRBJ2-3
d_gene: TRBD2
CDR3nt: TGTGCCAGCAGTTCCGGGGGGGCCATAAATACGCAGTATTTT
CDR3aa: CASSSGGAINTQYF

v_gene: TRBV27
abundance: many
j_gene: TRBJ1-1
d_gene: .
CDR3nt: TGTGCCAGCAGAGGACAGATGAACACTGAAGCTTTCTTT
CDR3aa: CASRGQMNTEAFF

v_gene: TRBV5-4
abundance: many
j_gene: TRBJ2-2
d_gene: TRBD1
CDR3nt: TGTGCCAGCAGCACCCGGACAGGGGGCACCGGGGAGCTGTTTTTT
CDR3aa: CASSTRTGGTGELFF

v_gene: TRBV4-3
abundance: .
j_gene: TRBJ1-3
d_gene: .
CDR3nt: TGCGCCAGCAGCCAATACCTGGGGACCAGCTCTGGAAACACCATATATTTT
CDR3aa: CASSQYLGTSSGNTIYF

v_gene: TRBV6-6
abundance: many
j_gene: TRBJ1-1
d_gene: .
CDR3nt: TGTGCCAGTGAGGGGGGCAACACTGAAGCTTTCTTT
CDR3aa: CASEGGNTEAFF

v_gene: TRBV18
abundance: few
j_gene: TRBJ1-5
d_gene: TRBD1
CDR3nt: TGTGCCAGCTCACCAGGGACAGGGGGCAGCAATCAGCCCCAGCATTTT
CDR3aa: CASSPGTGGSNQPQHF

v_gene: TRBV5-1
abundance: few
j_gene: TRBJ1-6
d_gene: .
CDR3nt: .
CDR3aa: CASSSSTVNNSPLHF

v_gene: TRBV10-3
abundance: few
j_gene: TRBJ2-3
d_gene: .
CDR3nt: TGTGCCATCAGTGAGACGGGAGTTACGCAGTATTTT
CDR3aa: CAISETGVTQYF

v_gene: TRBV5-1
abundance: .
j_gene: TRBJ2-3
d_gene: .
CDR3nt: TGCGCCAGCAGCTTGGGTGCAGGCCCCACAGATACGCAGTATTTT
CDR3aa: CASSLGAGPTDTQYF

v_gene: TRBV4-3
abundance: few
j_gene: TRBJ2-7
d_gene: TRBD1
CDR3nt: TGCGCCAGCAGCCAGTCCGGGACAGCCTACGAGCAGTACTTC
CDR3aa: CASSQSGTAYEQYF

v_gene: TRBV6-2/TRBV6-3
abundance: few
j_gene: TRBJ1-1
d_gene: TRBD1
CDR3nt: TGTGCCAGCAGTTACCTTTGGGACAGGGGGCGCGGAGGAACTGAAGCTTTCTTT
CDR3aa: CASSYLWDRGRGGTEAFF

v_gene: TRBV3-1
abundance: .
j_gene: TRBJ2-5
d_gene: TRBD1
CDR3nt: TGTGCCAGCAACACGGGACAGGGGGCTGAGACCCAGTACTTC
CDR3aa: CASNTGQGAETQYF

v_gene: TRBV7-9
abundance: few
j_gene: TRBJ2-7
d_gene: .
CDR3nt: TGTGCCAGCAGCTCCGGGACGGGCCTCTCCTACGAGCAGTACTTC
CDR3aa: CASSSGTGLSYEQYF

v_gene: TRBV2
abundance: few
j_gene: TRBJ2-3
d_gene: TRBD2
CDR3nt: TGTGCCAGCAGGGGAGCGGGGGGTCCAGATACGCAGTATTTT
CDR3aa: CASRGAGGPDTQYF

v_gene: TRBV7-9
abundance: few
j_gene: TRBJ1-2
d_gene: .
CDR3nt: TGTGCCAGCAGGGGGTCGACGCCGGGCTATGGCTACACCTTC
CDR3aa: CASRGSTPGYGYTF

v_gene: TRBV7-2
abundance: many
j_gene: TRBJ1-1
d_gene: .
CDR3nt: TGTGCCAGCAGCTCCCGGCGGGCTATGAACACTGAAGCTTTCTTT
CDR3aa: CASSSRRAMNTEAFF

v_gene: TRBV15
abundance: many
j_gene: TRBJ1-5
d_gene: .
CDR3nt: TGTGCCACCAGCTCCTGGGGGGTAGGGGGAAATAGCAATCAGCCCCAGCATTTT
CDR3aa: CATSSWGVGGNSNQPQHF

v_gene: TRBV6-6
abundance: many
j_gene: TRBJ2-3
d_gene: .
CDR3nt: TGTGCCAGCATGATGTCTAGCACAGATACGCAGTATTTT
CDR3aa: CASMMSSTDTQYF

v_gene: TRBV6-6
abundance: few
j_gene: TRBJ1-5
d_gene: .
CDR3nt: TGTGCCAGCAGCCCAGATCAGCCCCAGCATTTT
CDR3aa: CASSPDQPQHF

v_gene: TRBV20-1
abundance: few
j_gene: TRBJ1-4
d_gene: .
CDR3nt: TGCAGTGCTCAGCTTCCCTCAAATGAAAAACTGTTTTTT
CDR3aa: CSAQLPSNEKLFF

v_gene: TRBV11-2
abundance: few
j_gene: TRBJ2-3
d_gene: .
CDR3nt: TGTGCCAGCAACCTATTGAGCACAGATACGCAGTATTTT
CDR3aa: CASNLLSTDTQYF

v_gene: TRBV5-1
abundance: .
j_gene: TRBJ2-7
d_gene: .
CDR3nt: TGCGCCAGCAGCCGGACAGTGGTATCCTACGAGCAGTACTTC
CDR3aa: CASSRTVVSYEQYF

v_gene: TRBV12-2
abundance: .
j_gene: TRBJ1-1
d_gene: .
CDR3nt: TGTGCAAGTCGCTCAAATCGAGCTGACAGGGGGCCTGGTGAAGCTTTCTTT
CDR3aa: CASRSNRADRGPGEAFF

v_gene: TRBV6-1
abundance: many
j_gene: TRBJ1-4
d_gene: .
CDR3nt: TGTGCCAGCAAAGAAGGAAGTTGGGGTGAAAAACTGTTTTTT
CDR3aa: CASKEGSWGEKLFF

v_gene: TRBV20-1
abundance: few
j_gene: TRBJ2-7
d_gene: TRBD1
CDR3nt: TGCAGTGCTAGATCCCCAGGGGGTTATGACGAGCAGTACTTC
CDR3aa: CSARSPGGYDEQYF

v_gene: TRBV29-1
abundance: .
j_gene: TRBJ1-4
d_gene: .
CDR3nt: TGCAGCGTCCGGACGGCTGCTAATGAAAAACTGTTTTTT
CDR3aa: CSVRTAANEKLFF

v_gene: TRBV6-2/TRBV6-3
abundance: many
j_gene: TRBJ2-3
d_gene: TRBD2
CDR3nt: TGTGCCAGCAGCAAGAAGACTAGCGGGCGCACTGAGACAGATACGCAGTATTTT
CDR3aa: CASSKKTSGRTETDTQYF

v_gene: TRBV21-1
abundance: .
j_gene: TRBJ2-1
d_gene: .
CDR3nt: TGTGCCAGCAGGCCGTACAATGAGCAGTTCTTC
CDR3aa: CASRPYNEQFF

v_gene: TRBV7-2
abundance: few
j_gene: TRBJ1-1
d_gene: .
CDR3nt: TGTGCCAGCAGCTTAGGGGAGTGGTCACGTGAAGCTTTCTTT
CDR3aa: CASSLGEWSREAFF

v_gene: TRBV18
abundance: .
j_gene: TRBJ1-4
d_gene: .
CDR3nt: TGTGCCAGCTCACTGAGACAGCTTGATTGGAATGAAAAACTGTTTTTT
CDR3aa: CASSLRQLDWNEKLFF

v_gene: TRBV6-5
abundance: .
j_gene: TRBJ2-3
d_gene: TRBD2
CDR3nt: TGTGCCAGCAGTTACTTGCGGGGGGGCGGGAAAGATACGCAGTATTTT
CDR3aa: CASSYLRGGGKDTQYF

v_gene: TRBV7-6
abundance: .
j_gene: TRBJ2-7
d_gene: .
CDR3nt: TGTGCCAGCAGCTCTTCATCGGCTCTTGGTTACGAGCAGTACTTC
CDR3aa: CASSSSSALGYEQYF

v_gene: TRBV24-1
abundance: many
j_gene: TRBJ1-2
d_gene: TRBD1
CDR3nt: TGTGCCACCACTCGACAGGGGTCTCACTATGGCTACACCTTC
CDR3aa: CATTRQGSHYGYTF

v_gene: TRBV6-6
abundance: few
j_gene: TRBJ2-1
d_gene: TRBD2
CDR3nt: TGTGCCAGCAGAGTCACTAGCGGGGGGCGCAATGAGCAGTTCTTC
CDR3aa: CASRVTSGGRNEQFF

v_gene: TRBV6-1
abundance: many
j_gene: TRBJ2-7
d_gene: .
CDR3nt: TGTGCCAGCAGTGCCATAGGAAAGGCCTACGAGCAGTACTTC
CDR3aa: CASSAIGKAYEQYF

v_gene: TRBV9
abundance: few
j_gene: TRBJ2-5
d_gene: .
CDR3nt: TGTGCCAGCAGCGTAGATATGGACAACCAAGAGACCCAGTACTTC
CDR3aa: CASSVDMDNQETQYF

v_gene: TRBV20-1
abundance: .
j_gene: TRBJ2-1
d_gene: TRBD2
CDR3nt: TGCAGTGCTAGAGATCCGCGGGGGGGCAACAATGAGCAGTTCTTC
CDR3aa: CSARDPRGGNNEQFF